One and the same sample provided the 22 T cell receptor beta chains below, sequenced in a study of blood T cell repertoires in COVID-19. Generated by immunoSEQ multiplex PCR, the TCRdb table keeps only in-frame clones and is missing some. The sample holds around 190,000 clones, 80% to 90% seen once. Input material: peripheral blood. These receptors originate from a human donor in a cohort sampled during active COVID-19.

V gene TRBV11-2 combines with J gene TRBJ2-1, with D perhaps TRBD2 (6 bases). The CDR3 consists of 14 residues. The germline V and J ends were trimmed by 4 bases and 6 bases, with 13 bases remaining between them. Germline V gene lookup returns CDR1 SGHAT and CDR2 FQNNGV. The CDR3 loop reads CASSSDLGGNEQFF. The DNA for the CDR3 is TGTGCCAGCAGCTCGGACTTGGGAGGCAATGAGCAGTTCTTC. The whole variable domain, filled in from reference TRBV11-2 and TRBJ2-1, reads EAGVAQSPRYKIIEKRQSVAFWCNPISGHATLYWYQQILGQGPKLLIQFQNNGVVDDSQLPKDRFSAERLKGVDSTLKIQPAKLEDSAVYLCASSSDLGGNEQFFGPGTRLTVL.

This clone was observed a single time. The chain recombines TRBV19 with TRBJ2-1, with TRBD1 identical over 8 bases. J was trimmed by 2 bases and V by 4 bases; bases with no gene match: 1. The CDR3 totals 14 residues. Germline CDR1 reads LNHDA; CDR2 reads SQIVND (reference sequence). The CDR3 loop reads CASSTRGPYNEQFF. DNA for the CDR3: TGTGCCAGTAGTACCAGGGGGCCCTACAATGAGCAGTTCTTC.

J is TRBJ2-5 and V is TRBV5-1; 7 nucleotides line up with TRBD1. This CDR3 comprises 17 residues. V was pared by 3 bases and J by 2 bases, with 13 bases of the junction left unmatched. The germline V gene has CDR1 SGHRS and CDR2 YFSETQ. CDR3 protein: CASSSSPPGTVQETQYF. The CDR3 coding sequence is TGCGCCAGCAGCTCGTCCCCCCCCGGGACAGTGCAAGAGACCCAGTACTTC.

The gene calls are TRBV29-1 and TRBJ2-1; 10 nucleotides agree with TRBD2. Germline CDR1 reads SQVTM; CDR2 reads ANQGSEA. With V trimmed by 6 bases and J by 8 bases, 10 bases remained unmatched. The CDR3 has 14 residues. In nucleotides, the CDR3 is TGCAGCGTATACCTAGCGGGAGAGGTTGATGAGCAGTTCTTC. Amino acid sequence: CSVYLAGEVDEQFF.

This chain links TRBV4-1 with TRBJ1-2; 11 bases are a match to TRBD1. Per the germline V gene, CDR1 is MGHRA and CDR2 is YSYEKL. The CDR3 spans 16 residues. Trimming took 1 base from V and 6 from J; bases not matched to a gene: 7. CDR3 region: CASSQGTRTGGNGYTF. CDR3 in DNA: TGCGCCAGCAGCCAAGGTACTCGGACAGGGGGCAATGGCTACACCTTC.

The chain recombines TRBV5-6 with TRBJ1-3, with a possible D match to TRBD1 (5 bases). The CDR3 is 16 amino acids. V lost 2 bases and J lost 1, with 13 bases in between. The germline V gene has CDR1 SGHDT and CDR2 YYEEEE. The CDR3 DNA is TGTGCCAGCAGCTTCCAATCGGGGGTATCTGGAAACACCATATATTTT. Translating it yields CASSFQSGVSGNTIYF.

The rearrangement joins TRBV3-1 (or the pseudogene TRBV3-2) to TRBJ1-6; D unclear. V was clipped by 1 base and J by 14 bases, with 6 bases between them. The CDR3 covers 11 residues. Germline lookup yields CDR1 LGHDT and CDR2 YNNKEL (reference sequence). CDR3 sequence reads: CASSQGQTLHF. For the CDR3, the DNA is TGTGCCAGCAGCCAAGGGCAGACCCTCCACTTT.

Comment on this clone: Distinct nucleotide sequences in the sample also encode this CDR3. The gene calls are TRBV3-1 (or the pseudogene TRBV3-2) and TRBJ2-5; TRBD1 is a possible D gene (5 bases). The V gene lost 4 bases and the J gene lost 1 base, with 10 bases spanning the gap. The CDR3 is 14 residues long. Germline V gene data show CDR1 as LGHDT and CDR2 as YNNKEL (reference sequence). CDR3 residues: CASSLQGPQETQYF. The CDR3 coding sequence is TGTGCCAGCAGCCTCCAGGGTCCCCAAGAGACCCAGTACTTC.

V and J are TRBV5-1 and TRBJ2-3, with 15 bases fitting TRBD2. The CDR3 is 18 amino acids. J gave up 0 bases and V 3 bases, and 5 bases lay outside the gene matches. The germline gives CDR1 SGHRS, CDR2 YFSETQ. CDR3 DNA: TGCGCCAGCAGCTGGGGACTAGCGGGAGGTACTAGCACAGATACGCAGTATTTT. Translation: CASSWGLAGGTSTDTQYF.

The rearrangement links TRBV5-1 to TRBJ2-7, with TRBD2 matching over 8 bases. The CDR3 contains 14 residues. Germline-derived CDR1 and CDR2 are SGHRS and YFSETQ. V shed 1 base, J shed 4 bases, and the junction held 4 bases outside the gene matches. CDR3 DNA: TGCGCCAGCAGCTTGAGCGGGAGCAGATACGAGCAGTACTTC. It yields the protein CASSLSGSRYEQYF.

This chain connects TRBV29-1 to TRBJ2-7, with a possible D match to TRBD2 (6 bases). Trimming removed 6 bases from V and 0 bases from J, with 12 bases in between. This CDR3 has 13 amino acids. Germline V gene lookup returns CDR1 SQVTM and CDR2 ANQGSEA. Written as DNA, the CDR3 is TGCAGCGTGGGACTCTCGACCTCCTACGAGCAGTACTTC. Residues: CSVGLSTSYEQYF.

The chain employs TRBV4-2 and TRBJ2-1; TRBD2 might be the D (5 bases). The CDR3 spans 19 residues. Germline V lookup: CDR1 LGHNA, CDR2 YNFKEQ. V shed 2 bases and J shed 2 bases, with 22 bases lying between them. The CDR3 DNA follows: TGTGCCAGCAGCCAAACAAAGGGCAGCGGTATCCGAGCCTACAATGAGCAGTTCTTC. Translated, it gives CASSQTKGSGIRAYNEQFF.

About this clone itself: An end of the junction does not agree with germline; a read error may underlie this. This chain connects TRBV19 to TRBJ2-7; 7 bases line up with TRBD2. Per germline, CDR1 LNHDA and CDR2 SQIVND (reference sequence). This CDR3 comprises 14 residues. The CDR3 DNA reads TGTGCCAGTAAGTTGGCGGGAGCCTCCTCCGAGCAGTACTTC. The encoded protein is CASKLAGASSEQYF.

The J gene is TRBJ2-2, the V gene TRBV3-1 (or the pseudogene TRBV3-2); TRBD1 might be the D (6 bases). V lost 2 bases to trimming and J lost 0 bases, with 13 bases between them. Per germline, CDR1 LGHDT and CDR2 YNNKEL (reference sequence). The CDR3 length is 17 residues. For the CDR3, the DNA is TGTGCCAGCAGCCAACAATGGACAGCCTCGAACACCGGGGAGCTGTTTTTT. Its protein product is CASSQQWTASNTGELFF.

This chain connects TRBV6-5 to TRBJ2-1, with TRBD2 as a possible D gene (6 bases). The CDR3 extends over 13 amino acids. Germline V CDR1 and CDR2: MNHEY, SVGAGI. V was pared by 8 bases and J by 3 bases, with 11 bases between. CDR3 sequence reads: CASVGRIYNEQFF. The DNA of the CDR3 is TGTGCCAGCGTTGGGAGGATCTACAATGAGCAGTTCTTC.

The rearrangement uses TRBV7-9 and TRBJ2-3, with 11 bases identical to TRBD2. The germline gives CDR1 SEHNR, CDR2 FQNEAQ (reference sequence). CDR3 size: 15 residues. With V trimmed by 7 bases and J by 4 bases, 7 bases remained unmatched. The CDR3 bases are TGTGCCAGCAAGGGGGCTAGCGGGAGGTCAGATACGCAGTATTTT. As protein: CASKGASGRSDTQYF.

This clone was picked up one time. This chain joins TRBV9 and TRBJ2-7, with TRBD1 identical over 12 bases. Germline lookup yields CDR1 SGDLS and CDR2 YYNGEE. With 6 bases clipped from V and 5 bases from J, the junction kept 6 bases outside the gene matches. The CDR3 covers 14 residues. CDR3 coding DNA: TGTGCCAGCAACGCAGGGACAGGGGGCAACGAGCAGTACTTC. Translation: CASNAGTGGNEQYF.

The genes are TRBV5-1 and TRBJ2-7; possibly TRBD1 for D (6 bases). V was trimmed by 0 bases and J by 5 bases, leaving 15 bases between them. This CDR3 is 15 amino acids long. CDR1 SGHRS and CDR2 YFSETQ come from the germline V gene. In DNA, the CDR3 is TGCGCCAGCAGCTTGGGGGACGTTAACAGGGACGAGCAGTACTTC. Translating it yields CASSLGDVNRDEQYF.

The chain employs TRBV4-1 and TRBJ2-1; D not certain. Germline V gene lookup returns CDR1 MGHRA and CDR2 YSYEKL. V was cut by 0 bases and J by 2 bases, with 11 bases left in between. This CDR3 region has 16 residues. This chain's CDR3 is CASSQDLAQPYNEQFF. DNA for the CDR3: TGCGCCAGCAGCCAAGATTTGGCCCAACCCTACAATGAGCAGTTCTTC.

V and J are TRBV3-1 (or the pseudogene TRBV3-2) and TRBJ1-6; D is perhaps TRBD1 (5 bases). V was shortened by 2 bases and J by 5 bases, with 13 bases between the two germline ends. This CDR3 comprises 16 residues. Germline V gene lookup returns CDR1 LGHDT and CDR2 YNNKEL (reference sequence). The CDR3 DNA is TGTGCCAGCAGCCAATTGGGCAGGGCGAATAATTCACCCCTCCACTTT. As protein: CASSQLGRANNSPLHF.

The genes are TRBV4-1 and TRBJ1-2, with D possibly being TRBD1 (6 bases). The germline V gene has CDR1 MGHRA and CDR2 YSYEKL. The CDR3 totals 18 residues. V lost 3 bases, J lost 0 bases, and 20 bases lay in between. The CDR3 nucleotides are TGCGCCAGCAGCCAGGGGGGGGCAGGGGCCAGTACTAACTATGGCTACACCTTC. Its translation is CASSQGGAGASTNYGYTF.

This sequence joins TRBV3-1 (or the pseudogene TRBV3-2) and TRBJ2-1; 11 nucleotides align to TRBD2. The CDR3 extends over 16 amino acids. In germline, CDR1 is LGHDT, CDR2 YNNKEL (reference sequence). Unmatched junction bases numbered 10, after V lost 4 bases and J lost 8 bases. CDR3 DNA sequence: TGTGCCAGCAGCCTCCAACTTAGCGGGAGGGCCGATGAGCAGTTCTTC. As protein: CASSLQLSGRADEQFF.